This TCR beta chain is from a study of T cell repertoires in cytomegalovirus infection (dated by TCRdb to between 2019 and 2020). About the investigation overall: Peptide stimulations targeted recently identified HLA-C-restricted CMV epitopes, whose presentation resists viral immunomodulation, together with well-studied HLA-B-restricted epitopes. Donor HLA type was relevant to the analysis, as public TCR beta signatures indicated carriage of CMV infection together with the matching HLA type. The paper's findings and limits, for the study overall: Carriers of CMV infection plus the relevant HLA type were discriminated by the cumulative frequency of public TCR beta family members in the study cohort and in an independent roughly 400-donor cohort. The ex vivo response was dominated by HLA-C-restricted CMV-specific TCR beta clonotypes, which also provided the single most frequent clonotype in two of eight donors.

This clonotype occurred once. No antigen is known for it. Base qualities are not provided; no much larger clone lies one nucleotide away. On its own, one read is weak support. The sample's treatment or condition label is to be understood as: in vitro stimulation with specific CMV peptide epitopes to enrich CMV-specific T cells. V is reduced by 9 bases and J by 0 bases, leaving a spacing of 11 bases between them. The CDR3 has 13 amino acids, counting the end cysteine and phenylalanine. Only CDR3 DNA is held: 39 bases, read in frame from base 1. CDR1 and CDR2 are drawn from the germline V gene: KGHSH, LQKENI. TCRdb shows the sequencer as Illumina HiSeq 1500. Starting from the raw public reads, TCRdb applied fastp trimming at Q25, assembled clones with MiXCR and retained in-frame beta chains. Rows merge per CDR3 protein into single entries with the most common DNA and genes. The sample table shows approximately 590,000 distinct CDR3 sequences, and 40% are seen once. Jointly, the top ten make up about 48% of the sample.

Recombination joined TRBV18 with TRBJ1-1; the D gene lacks a confident call. Sequenced here: cultured PBMCs, sampled from culture after CMV antigen stimulation. The source of this sequence is a human donor in good health (CMV status not recorded). Some clones in this sample may be carry-over from other donors' samples. The nucleotide sequence is TGTGCCAGTTGTGAGGGAATGAACACTGAAGCTTTCTTT. Its translation is CASCEGMNTEAFF.